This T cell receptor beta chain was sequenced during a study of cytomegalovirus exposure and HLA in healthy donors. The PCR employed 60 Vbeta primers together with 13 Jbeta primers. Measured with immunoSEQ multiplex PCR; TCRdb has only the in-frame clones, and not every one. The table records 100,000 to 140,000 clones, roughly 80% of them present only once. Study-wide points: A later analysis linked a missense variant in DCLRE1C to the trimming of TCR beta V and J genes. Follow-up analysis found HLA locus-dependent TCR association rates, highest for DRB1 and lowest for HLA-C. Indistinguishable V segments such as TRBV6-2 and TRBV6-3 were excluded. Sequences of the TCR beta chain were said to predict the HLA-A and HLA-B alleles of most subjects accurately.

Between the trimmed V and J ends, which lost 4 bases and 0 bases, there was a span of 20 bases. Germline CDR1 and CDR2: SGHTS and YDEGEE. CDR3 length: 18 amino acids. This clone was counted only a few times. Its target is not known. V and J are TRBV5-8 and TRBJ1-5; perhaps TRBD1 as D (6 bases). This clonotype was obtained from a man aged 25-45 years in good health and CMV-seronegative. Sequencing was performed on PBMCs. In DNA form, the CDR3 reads TGTGCCAGCAGCCTTTACGAGGGGACAAACTATAGCAATCAGCCCCAGCATTTT. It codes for CASSLYEGTNYSNQPQHF.